This TCR beta chain was documented in a study of cytotoxic CD8 clonotypes in ibrutinib-treated CLL. Study-level information: The patients comprised approximately eleven relapsed/refractory and approximately 16 treatment-naive cases, some 18 IGHV unmutated. Responses comprised about 25 partial and 2 complete; at median approximately 70 months, about 15 remained remitted and roughly twelve progressed.

The table lists this clone with a count of one. Its antigen is still unknown. Roughly 2 micrograms of genomic DNA, which was extracted from cryopreserved PBMCs, served as the material used for the TCR beta libraries. After removal of 6 bases from V and 2 bases from J, the junction contained 7 bases not matched to a gene. The CDR3 has 15 amino acids. Looked up from germline, CDR1 is LNHDA and CDR2 is SQIVND (reference sequence). The study, taken as a whole, reports: Circulating CD8+ T-cell counts were tracked by baseline clonality, which exceeded that of age-matched healthy donors.

Profiled with immunoSEQ multiplex PCR; TCRdb holds only in-frame clones, not every one. The top ten hold roughly an eighth of the sample, which has some 200,000 clones, 79% seen once. The material sequenced was PBMCs, taken after 12 months of ibrutinib treatment. This chain links TRBV19 with TRBJ1-5; 7 bases line up with TRBD1. The TCR was taken from a human donor with chronic lymphocytic leukemia. CDR3: CASRLGQGGNQPQHF. CDR3 DNA: TGTGCCAGTAGACTCGGGCAGGGGGGCAATCAGCCCCAGCATTTT. The full variable domain, with the rest looked up from reference TRBV19 and TRBJ1-5, is DGGITQSPKYLFRKEGQNVTLSCEQNLNHDAMYWYRQDPGQGLRLIYYSQIVNDFQKGDIAEGYSVSREKKESFPLTVTSAQKNPTAFYLCASRLGQGGNQPQHFGDGTRLSIL.